The source of this T cell receptor (beta chain) is a study of shared clonotypes between healthy human individuals. Study-level points and caveats: Specimens sampled were limited to blood, with tissue repertoires likely differing.

Naive CD45RA+ and memory CD45RA-negative subsets were split from CD4+ cells. A note on this clone: Its antigen remains unidentified.

The assay was immunoSEQ multiplex PCR, and TCRdb's table has in-frame clones only and misses some. The sample contains nearly 750,000 clones, roughly two thirds of which appear only once. This TCR was recovered from a woman aged 30 to 39 in good health. The sequenced sample was memory CD4+ T cells sorted from blood. Subset of the sample: CD45RA-negative fraction.

This CDR3 is CASSDRPYGYTF. CDR3 bases: TGTGCCAGCAGCGACAGACCCTATGGCTACACCTTC. The genes are TRBV6-5 and TRBJ1-2; D perhaps matches TRBD1 (5 bases). Germline values: CDR1 MNHEY, CDR2 SVGAGI. V was shortened by 6 bases and J by 4 bases, with 9 bases between the two germline ends. The CDR3 is made up of 12 amino acids.